Each of the 8 T cell receptor beta chains below was sequenced from the same sample in a study of CDR3 diversity in severe acne. TCRdb passed the PCR reads through MiXCR, listing each CDR3 protein once. The sample lists some 85,000 distinct CDR3 sequences, around 50% occurring once. What was sequenced was blood. The receptors stem from a male donor with severe acne vulgaris.

This clonotype was seen ten or more times. The chain employs TRBV20-1 and TRBJ2-3, with 9 positions matching TRBD2. V was clipped by 5 bases and J by 4 bases; unmatched bases: 7. From germline, CDR1 is DFQATT and CDR2 SNEGSKA (reference sequence). The length of the CDR3 is 14 residues. The CDR3 protein is CSAPVLAGADTQYF. CDR3 nucleotide sequence: TGCAGTGCTCCCGTACTAGCGGGCGCAGATACGCAGTATTTT.

This chain connects TRBV19 to TRBJ1-4; the D gene is possibly TRBD1 (6 bases). The CDR3 totals 14 residues. The V end was cut by 3 bases, the J end by 7 bases, with 12 bases between. In germline, CDR1 is LNHDA, CDR2 SQIVND (reference sequence). This chain's CDR3 is CASSISGAGEKLFF. CDR3 DNA: TGTGCCAGTAGTATCTCAGGGGCCGGTGAAAAACTGTTTTTT.

Here the CDR3 DNA reads TGTGCCAGCAGTGGCGGACTAGCGGGAGTGGGTACCGGGTACGAGCAGTACTTC. It encodes CASSGGLAGVGTGYEQYF. This chain joins TRBV25-1 and TRBJ2-7; 13 positions match TRBD2. V dropped 4 bases and J dropped 4; count of bases not matched to a gene: 13. CDR1 and CDR2 from the germline V gene are MGHDK and SYGVNS. The length of the CDR3 is 18 residues.

Of note for this clonotype: In this CDR3 the conserved last residue, phenylalanine or tryptophan, is missing, so a read error is likely. No DNA is shown, since the ends of the CDR3 on it are uncertain; the CDR3 is the one TCRdb lists. The V call is TRBV12-3 or TRBV12-4, the J call TRBJ2-3; the table's TRBD2 call for D was not verified on the DNA. The CDR3 spans 16 residues, counting both ends. The CDR3: CASSCIAGQHRYAVRV.

This rearrangement joins TRBV28 to TRBJ1-6, with TRBD1 as a possible D gene (5 bases). Germline CDR1 and CDR2: MDHEN and SYDVKM. The CDR3 consists of 17 residues. V lost 5 bases and J lost 7, with 21 bases in between. This CDR3 reads CASSRAGEWSSNSPLHF. In nucleotides, the CDR3 is TGTGCCAGCAGTAGAGCGGGGGAGTGGTCTTCGAATTCACCCCTCCACTTT.

This clonotype was recorded a few times. The rearrangement links TRBV12-3 or TRBV12-4 to TRBJ1-5; D is undetermined. The CDR3 is 15 residues long. Trimming pared 3 bases from V and 2 bases from J, leaving 11 bases between. CDR3 bases: TGTGCCAGCAGTTTCGAGGGAGCCCGCAATCAGCCCCAGCATTTT. This gives the protein CASSFEGARNQPQHF.

In this sample, this clonotype turned up many times. This sequence joins TRBV19 and TRBJ2-7, with TRBD1 identical over 8 bases. V lost 5 bases to trimming and J lost 3 bases; unmatched junction nucleotides: 6. In germline, CDR1 is LNHDA, CDR2 SQIVND (reference sequence). The CDR3 runs to 14 residues. CDR3 region: CASSVTGGSYEQYF. DNA of the CDR3: TGTGCCAGTAGTGTCACAGGGGGAAGCTACGAGCAGTACTTC.

The chain links TRBV10-3 to TRBJ2-7; 9 nucleotides agree with TRBD2. The CDR3 has 14 residues. Germline assignment: CDR1 ENHRY and CDR2 SYGVKD. V dropped 3 bases and J dropped 2; count of bases not matched to a gene: 2. The CDR3 DNA follows: TGTGCCATCAGTGACGGCGGGAGGGCCTACGAGCAGTACTTC. This sequence encodes CAISDGGRAYEQYF.